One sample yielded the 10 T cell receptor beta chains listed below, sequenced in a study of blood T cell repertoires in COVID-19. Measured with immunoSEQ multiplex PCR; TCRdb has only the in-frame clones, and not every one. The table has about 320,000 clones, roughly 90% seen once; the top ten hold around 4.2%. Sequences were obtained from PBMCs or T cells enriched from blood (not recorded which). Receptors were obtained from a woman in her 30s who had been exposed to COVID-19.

The CDR3 sequence is CASSLTWAGWWTEAFF. In DNA, the CDR3 is TGTGCCAGCAGTTTAACCTGGGCAGGGTGGTGGACTGAAGCTTTCTTT. The V call is TRBV27, the J call TRBJ1-1; TRBD1 might be the D (5 bases). V shed 2 bases and J shed 5 bases, with 18 bases lying between them. From germline, CDR1 is MNHEY and CDR2 SMNVEV (reference sequence). CDR3 length: 16 residues.

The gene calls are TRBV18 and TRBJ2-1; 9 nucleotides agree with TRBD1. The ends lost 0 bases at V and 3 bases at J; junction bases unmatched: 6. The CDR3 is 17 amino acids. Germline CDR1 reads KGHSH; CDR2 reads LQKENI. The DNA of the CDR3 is TGTGCCAGCTCACCACCGCGAGGGGACAGGGTCTACAATGAGCAGTTCTTC. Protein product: CASSPPRGDRVYNEQFF.

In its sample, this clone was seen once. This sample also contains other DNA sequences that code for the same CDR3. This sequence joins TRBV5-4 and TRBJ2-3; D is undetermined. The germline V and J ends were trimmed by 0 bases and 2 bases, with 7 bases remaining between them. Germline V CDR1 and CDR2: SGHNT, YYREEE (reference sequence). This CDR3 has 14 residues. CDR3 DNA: TGTGCCAGCAGCTTGGGCGGCTCCACAGATACGCAGTATTTT. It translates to CASSLGGSTDTQYF.

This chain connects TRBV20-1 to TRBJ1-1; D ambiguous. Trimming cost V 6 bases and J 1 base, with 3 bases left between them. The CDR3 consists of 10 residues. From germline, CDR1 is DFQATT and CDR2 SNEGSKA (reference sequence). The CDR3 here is CSARNTEAFF. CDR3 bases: TGCAGTGCCCGGAACACTGAAGCTTTCTTT.

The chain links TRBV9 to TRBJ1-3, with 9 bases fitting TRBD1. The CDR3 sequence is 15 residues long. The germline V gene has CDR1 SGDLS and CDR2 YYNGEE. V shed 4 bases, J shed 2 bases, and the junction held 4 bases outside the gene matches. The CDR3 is CASSPRTGAGNTIYF. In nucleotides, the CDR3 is TGTGCCAGCAGCCCTCGGACAGGGGCTGGAAACACCATATATTTT.

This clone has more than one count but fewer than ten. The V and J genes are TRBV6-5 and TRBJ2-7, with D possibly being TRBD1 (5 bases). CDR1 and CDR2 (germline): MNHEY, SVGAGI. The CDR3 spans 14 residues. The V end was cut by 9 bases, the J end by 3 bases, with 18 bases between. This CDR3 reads CASSTGPGLYEQYF. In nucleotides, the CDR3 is TGTGCCAGTAGTACAGGCCCGGGCCTCTACGAGCAGTACTTC.

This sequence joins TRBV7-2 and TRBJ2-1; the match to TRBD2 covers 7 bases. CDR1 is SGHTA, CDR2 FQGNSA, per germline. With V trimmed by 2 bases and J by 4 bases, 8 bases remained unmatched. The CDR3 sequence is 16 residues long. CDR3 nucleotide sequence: TGTGCCAGCAGCTTACCGACAGTCGGGGGGTACAATGAGCAGTTCTTC. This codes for CASSLPTVGGYNEQFF. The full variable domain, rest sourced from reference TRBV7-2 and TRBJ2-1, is GAGVSQSPSNKVTEKGKDVELRCDPISGHTALYWYRQSLGQGLEFLIYFQGNSAPDKSGLPSDRFSAERTGGSVSTLTIQRTQQEDSAVYLCASSLPTVGGYNEQFFGPGTRLTVL.

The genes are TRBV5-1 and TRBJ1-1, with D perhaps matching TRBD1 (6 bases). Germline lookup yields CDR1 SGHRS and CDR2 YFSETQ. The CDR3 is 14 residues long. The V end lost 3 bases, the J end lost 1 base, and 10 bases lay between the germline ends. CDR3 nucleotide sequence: TGCGCCAGCAGCTCCGGACAGCCGAACACTGAAGCTTTCTTT. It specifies CASSSGQPNTEAFF.

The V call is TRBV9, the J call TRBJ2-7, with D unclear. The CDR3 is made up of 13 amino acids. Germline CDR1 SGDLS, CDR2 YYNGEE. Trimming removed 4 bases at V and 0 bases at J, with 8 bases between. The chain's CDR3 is CASSPGRSYEQYF. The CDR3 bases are TGTGCCAGCAGCCCCGGTCGCTCCTACGAGCAGTACTTC.

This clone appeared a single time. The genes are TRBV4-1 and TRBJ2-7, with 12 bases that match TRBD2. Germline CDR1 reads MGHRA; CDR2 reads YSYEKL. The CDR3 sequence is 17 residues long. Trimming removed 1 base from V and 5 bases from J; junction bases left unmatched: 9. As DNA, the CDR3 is TGCGCCAGCAGCCAAGGGACTAGCGGGGTTTGGGTTAACGAGCAGTACTTC. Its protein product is CASSQGTSGVWVNEQYF.